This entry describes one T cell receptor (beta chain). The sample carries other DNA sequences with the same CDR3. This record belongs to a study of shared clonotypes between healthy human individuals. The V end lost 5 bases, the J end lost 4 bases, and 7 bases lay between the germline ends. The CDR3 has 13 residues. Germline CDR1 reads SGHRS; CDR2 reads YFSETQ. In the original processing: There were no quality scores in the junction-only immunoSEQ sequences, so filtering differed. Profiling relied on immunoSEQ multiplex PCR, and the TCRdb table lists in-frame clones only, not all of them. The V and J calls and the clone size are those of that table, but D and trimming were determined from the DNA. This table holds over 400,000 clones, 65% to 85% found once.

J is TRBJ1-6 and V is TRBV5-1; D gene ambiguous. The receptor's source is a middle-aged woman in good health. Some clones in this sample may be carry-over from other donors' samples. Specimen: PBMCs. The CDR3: CASSPDYNSPLHF. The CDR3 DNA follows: TGCGCCAGCAGTCCGGATTATAATTCACCCCTCCACTTT.